The 24 T cell receptor beta chains below come from one sample, sequenced in a study of T cell responses to AZD1222 COVID-19 vaccine. The repertoire was sequenced with immunoSEQ multiplex PCR; TCRdb's copy has only in-frame clones and lacks some. In the table there are under 130,000 clones, nearly 90% of which are singletons. The sequencing used peripheral blood, collected 28 days after the second AZD1222 dose. The receptor set was obtained from an adult who received the AZD1222 COVID-19 vaccine.

This clone was seen a few times. The chain has TRBV4-3 and TRBJ1-5, with D uncertain. Germline CDR1 LGHNA, CDR2 YSLEER. The germline V and J ends were trimmed by 0 bases and 0 bases, with 6 bases remaining between them. This CDR3 comprises 15 residues. CDR3: CASSQDGYSNQPQHF. CDR3 DNA: TGCGCCAGCAGCCAAGATGGGTATAGCAATCAGCCCCAGCATTTT.

This sequence joins TRBV19 and TRBJ2-5; 7 nucleotides agree with TRBD2. The CDR3 consists of 13 residues. V shed 8 bases, J shed 5 bases, and the junction held 8 bases outside the gene matches. CDR1 LNHDA and CDR2 SQIVND come from the germline V gene (reference sequence). The CDR3 coding sequence is TGTGCCAGTTCGGCGGGAGTTGCGGAGACCCAGTACTTC. It codes for CASSAGVAETQYF.

The chain recombines TRBV9 with TRBJ1-3, with D possibly TRBD1 on 6 matching bases. Trimming removed 0 bases at V and 0 bases at J, with 10 bases between. The V gene's germline CDR1 is SGDLS and CDR2 YYNGEE. CDR3 size: 16 residues. The CDR3 region has the DNA TGTGCCAGCAGCGTAGTGGCGGGACACTCTGGAAACACCATATATTTT. Its translation is CASSVVAGHSGNTIYF. Supplemented by reference TRBV9 and TRBJ1-3, the full variable domain reads DSGVTQTPKHLITATGQRVTLRCSPRSGDLSVYWYQQSLDQGLQFLIQYYNGEERAKGNILERFSAQQFPDLHSELNLSSLELGDSALYFCASSVVAGHSGNTIYFGEGSWLTVV.

The rearrangement joins TRBV27 to TRBJ1-5; 10 nucleotides match TRBD1. Germline values: CDR1 MNHEY, CDR2 SMNVEV (reference sequence). The CDR3 runs to 15 residues. V shed 4 bases, J shed 2 bases, and the junction held 2 bases outside the gene matches. The CDR3 here is CASSSDRGGNQPQHF. CDR3 nucleotides: TGTGCCAGCAGTTCGGACAGGGGGGGCAATCAGCCCCAGCATTTT.

The rearrangement joins TRBV11-1 to TRBJ1-1; TRBD1 agrees at 7 bases. This CDR3 region has 15 residues. J lost 3 bases, V lost 5 bases, and 9 bases had no gene match. Germline CDR1 SGHAT, CDR2 FQDESV (reference sequence). CDR3: CASSPRQGWDTEAFF. The CDR3 DNA follows: TGTGCCAGCAGCCCTAGACAGGGTTGGGACACTGAAGCTTTCTTT.

A remark on this clone: This likely comes from a read error, as the CDR3 has no conserved phenylalanine or tryptophan at its end. The DNA is omitted, as the CDR3 cannot be located on it reliably, and the CDR3 follows TCRdb's listing. The rearrangement uses TRBV6-5 and TRBJ1-1; TRBD1, the table's D call, lacks a check against the DNA. Germline-derived CDR1 and CDR2 are MNHEY and SVGAGI. The CDR3 adds up to 14 amino acids, both ends counted. CDR3 residues: CASSSGRDRGESLI.

The chain couples TRBV19 to TRBJ1-1; D unresolved. V dropped 4 bases and J dropped 0 bases, with 15 bases sitting between them. Germline V gene sequence: CDR1 LNHDA, CDR2 SQIVND (reference sequence). The CDR3 consists of 16 residues. The DNA for the CDR3 is TGTGCCAGTAGTAAGCGGACCGGGCGGGTGAACACTGAAGCTTTCTTT. This gives the protein CASSKRTGRVNTEAFF.

The chain couples TRBV7-6 to TRBJ2-3; TRBD2 is a possible D gene (5 bases). Looked up from germline, CDR1 is SGHVS and CDR2 is FNYEAQ. This CDR3 has 18 residues. V dropped 1 base and J dropped 6 bases, with 23 bases sitting between them. The CDR3 DNA is TGTGCCAGCAGCTTAGGCACGCGGGCTCCGGGATTCATGGATACGCAGTATTTT. Translation gives CASSLGTRAPGFMDTQYF.

This clone came up a few times. The rearrangement joins TRBV7-2 to TRBJ2-3; D perhaps matches TRBD2 (6 bases). Germline CDR1 SGHTA, CDR2 FQGNSA. The V gene lost 6 bases and the J gene lost 2 bases, with 15 bases spanning the gap. CDR3 length equals 15 residues. The chain's CDR3 is CASSPGTGYTDTQYF. The CDR3 DNA sequence: TGTGCCAGCAGTCCTGGGACTGGGTACACAGATACGCAGTATTTT.

The chain links TRBV7-6 to TRBJ1-2; D remains ambiguous. Germline V gene sequence: CDR1 SGHVS, CDR2 FNYEAQ. CDR3 size: 15 residues. Deletions cut 6 bases from V and 4 bases from J, with 18 bases between. CDR3 region: CASSEKAGSGYGYTF. In DNA form, the CDR3 reads TGTGCCAGCAGTGAGAAGGCAGGCTCGGGCTATGGCTACACCTTC. Looking up the rest from reference TRBV7-6 and TRBJ1-2 gives the full variable domain: GAGVSQSPRYKVTKRGQDVALRCDPISGHVSLYWYRQALGQGPEFLTYFNYEAQQDKSGLPNDRFSAERPEGSISTLTIQRTEQRDSAMYRCASSEKAGSGYGYTFGSGTRLTVV.

V is TRBV28 and J is TRBJ1-2; TRBD1 matches at 8 bases. The CDR3 is 14 residues long. J was trimmed by 7 bases and V by 4 bases; bases with no gene match: 8. Per germline, CDR1 MDHEN and CDR2 SYDVKM. This CDR3 reads CASSSQDRVFGYTF. CDR3 coding DNA: TGTGCCAGCAGTTCCCAGGACAGGGTATTTGGCTACACCTTC.

V gene TRBV5-1 combines with J gene TRBJ2-1; the match to TRBD2 covers 14 bases. The length of the CDR3 is 15 residues. Per germline, CDR1 SGHRS and CDR2 YFSETQ. The trim removed 4 bases at V and 7 bases at J, leaving 4 bases unmatched. The chain's CDR3 is CASSPGLAGGNEQFF. CDR3 in DNA: TGCGCCAGCAGCCCCGGACTAGCGGGAGGTAATGAGCAGTTCTTC.

The chain combines TRBV28 with TRBJ1-5; D gene uncertain. Germline CDR1 and CDR2: MDHEN and SYDVKM. V was trimmed by 7 bases and J by 0 bases, leaving 10 bases between them. This CDR3 has 14 amino acids. DNA of the CDR3: TGTGCCAGCAATGAGTGGTTTAGCAATCAGCCCCAGCATTTT. It yields the protein CASNEWFSNQPQHF.

This chain links TRBV24-1 with TRBJ1-2; D is ambiguous. The CDR3 consists of 13 residues. The germline V and J ends were trimmed by 0 bases and 8 bases, with 9 bases remaining between them. Germline V lookup: CDR1 KGHDR, CDR2 SFDVKD. The CDR3 nucleotides are TGTGCCACCAGTGATTTGACCTCCCTAGGCTACACCTTC. The encoded protein is CATSDLTSLGYTF.

The rearrangement joins TRBV12-3 or TRBV12-4 to TRBJ1-5; the D is unclear. The CDR3 length is 12 residues. V was pared by 3 bases and J by 6 bases, with 6 bases between. CDR3 sequence: CASSFGSQPQHF. CDR3 bases: TGTGCCAGCAGTTTTGGGTCTCAGCCCCAGCATTTT.

The chain couples TRBV2 to TRBJ1-2; D possibly corresponds to TRBD1 (5 bases). Trimming took 1 base from V and 4 from J, leaving 13 bases between them. The CDR3 has 15 amino acids. In germline, CDR1 is SNHLY, CDR2 FYNNEI. CDR3 region: CASSEGQQLTYGYTF. The CDR3 DNA sequence: TGTGCCAGCAGTGAAGGACAGCAGTTGACCTATGGCTACACCTTC.

V is TRBV19 and J is TRBJ2-7; D not resolved. From germline, CDR1 is LNHDA and CDR2 SQIVND (reference sequence). This CDR3 has 12 amino acids. V lost 6 bases, J lost 5 bases, and 11 bases lay in between. As DNA, the CDR3 is TGTGCCAGTAGCGCCTTTCCCCACGAGCAGTACTTC. Its protein is CASSAFPHEQYF.

The chain recombines TRBV30 with TRBJ2-7; possible D gene TRBD1, 6 bases. This CDR3 spans 12 amino acids. The V gene lost 5 bases and the J gene lost 5 bases, with 13 bases spanning the gap. Germline lookup yields CDR1 GTSNPN and CDR2 SVGIG (reference sequence). The DNA of the CDR3 is TGTGCCTGGGGGGGCCAGCCCAACGAGCAGTACTTC. Its translation is CAWGGQPNEQYF.

The rearrangement joins TRBV10-2 to TRBJ1-2; a possible D gene is TRBD1 (6 bases). The CDR3 totals 14 residues. V lost 6 bases and J lost 2, with 13 bases in between. Germline V gene data show CDR1 as WSHSY and CDR2 as SAAADI. CDR3 residues: CASSVGTPNYGYTF. DNA of the CDR3: TGCGCCAGCAGCGTAGGGACACCGAACTATGGCTACACCTTC.

Only a few counts were recorded for this clone. The rearrangement uses TRBV7-6 and TRBJ1-2, with TRBD1 as a possible D gene (6 bases). The CDR3 consists of 15 residues. V lost 1 base to trimming and J lost 7 bases, with 16 bases between them. CDR1 SGHVS and CDR2 FNYEAQ come from the germline V gene. The CDR3 coding sequence is TGTGCCAGCAGCTTAGACGCTGGGGGGGCCAGTGGCTACACCTTC. As protein: CASSLDAGGASGYTF.

The V call is TRBV7-9, the J call TRBJ1-3; D remains unclear. The germline V gene has CDR1 SEHNR and CDR2 FQNEAQ (reference sequence). The V end was cut by 1 base, the J end by 3 bases, with 1 base between. This CDR3 comprises 12 residues. The CDR3 nucleotides are TGTGCCAGCAGCTTAGGTGGAAACACCATATATTTT. Encoded protein: CASSLGGNTIYF.

The sample holds a few counts of this clone. V usage is TRBV5-1 and J usage is TRBJ1-1; perhaps TRBD1 as D (6 bases). There are 15 residues in the CDR3. V shed 3 bases and J shed 5 bases, with 17 bases lying between them. CDR1 and CDR2 (germline): SGHRS, YFSETQ. The CDR3 loop is CASSSGQSRGTEAFF. For the CDR3, the DNA is TGCGCCAGCAGCTCAGGACAGTCCCGAGGGACTGAAGCTTTCTTT.

Notes on this clone: A junction boundary mismatches the germline segment, possibly from a read error. The chain couples TRBV7-7 to TRBJ2-7; D gene ambiguous. CDR3 length equals 12 residues. Germline V lookup: CDR1 SSHAT, CDR2 FNYEAQ (reference sequence). CDR3 bases: TGTGCTAGCAGCTCCGATGGGTACGAGCAGTACTTC. This gives the protein CASSSDGYEQYF.

J is TRBJ2-3 and V is TRBV9; TRBD2 aligns across 16 bases. This CDR3 contains 18 residues. V lost 3 bases, J lost 2 bases, and 6 bases stayed unmatched. Germline V gene sequence: CDR1 SGDLS, CDR2 YYNGEE. CDR3 sequence (DNA): TGTGCCAGCAGCGCGGGACTAGCGGGAGGGCGTCTCACAGATACGCAGTATTTT. Amino acid sequence: CASSAGLAGGRLTDTQYF.